These T cell receptor beta chains were read from a single sample in a study of blood T cell repertoires in COVID-19. This table comes from immunoSEQ multiplex PCR, and its TCRdb copy is limited to in-frame clones, with some not included. The sample lists about 170,000 clones, around 80% occurring once. The sample was PBMCs or T cells enriched from blood (not recorded which). These receptors were collected from a woman between 65 and 79 years old in a cohort exposed to, infected with or recovered from COVID-19 (not recorded which). CDR3s include the opening cysteine and the closing phenylalanine or tryptophan. The order of the fields is J gene, D gene, V gene, clone size, CDR3 DNA, CDR3 protein. A D gene is named only where the DNA matches it firmly. Clone size appears in some rows only: once, few, many, or a class for an expanded clone.

j_call: TRBJ2-7
d_call: .
v_call: TRBV27
clone_size: .
cdr3_nt: TGTGCCAGCAGTTTACAGGGCTCCTACGAGCAGTACTTC
cdr3_aa: CASSLQGSYEQYF

j_call: TRBJ1-2
d_call: .
v_call: TRBV12-2
clone_size: .
cdr3_nt: TGTGCAAGTCGCTTAGTTTTCTCATGGCCCCCCGTCGACTATGGCTACACCTTC
cdr3_aa: CASRLVFSWPPVDYGYTF

j_call: TRBJ1-5
d_call: .
v_call: TRBV12-5
clone_size: .
cdr3_nt: TGTGCTAGTGGTTTTCTCTCAGGGGAACTCAATCAGCCCCAGCATTTT
cdr3_aa: CASGFLSGELNQPQHF

j_call: TRBJ2-1
d_call: TRBD1
v_call: TRBV7-2
clone_size: .
cdr3_nt: TGTGCCAGCAGCTGGGGACAGGGGATCTACAATGAGCAGTTCTTC
cdr3_aa: CASSWGQGIYNEQFF

j_call: TRBJ2-2
d_call: .
v_call: TRBV19
clone_size: .
cdr3_nt: TGTGCCAGTAGTAGGTCCGGGGGGAACACCGGGGAGCTGTTTTTT
cdr3_aa: CASSRSGGNTGELFF

j_call: TRBJ2-1
d_call: TRBD1
v_call: TRBV9
clone_size: .
cdr3_nt: TGTGCCAGCAGCGCGGGACAGGGGGCGGGGGATGAGCAGTTCTTC
cdr3_aa: CASSAGQGAGDEQFF

j_call: TRBJ2-1
d_call: .
v_call: TRBV20-1
clone_size: .
cdr3_nt: TGCAGTGCTAGTCCCCCCCTGAGGAATGAGCAGTTCTTC
cdr3_aa: CSASPPLRNEQFF

j_call: TRBJ2-1
d_call: .
v_call: TRBV4-1
clone_size: .
cdr3_nt: TGCGCCAGCAGCCCCCTTAGCGGACCCTCCTACAATGAGCAGTTCTTC
cdr3_aa: CASSPLSGPSYNEQFF

j_call: TRBJ2-7
d_call: .
v_call: TRBV5-6
clone_size: .
cdr3_nt: TGTGCCAGCAGCCGAGGGATCTCCTACGAGCAGTACTTC
cdr3_aa: CASSRGISYEQYF

j_call: TRBJ2-7
d_call: .
v_call: TRBV24-1
clone_size: .
cdr3_nt: TGTGCCACCAGTGATGCGTCTTCGGGGCAGGGGATTCCCTACGAGCAGTACTTC
cdr3_aa: CATSDASSGQGIPYEQYF

j_call: TRBJ2-1
d_call: .
v_call: TRBV3-1/TRBV3-2
clone_size: .
cdr3_nt: TGTGCCAGCAGCCGGGACTGGGGGAGTTCCTACAATGAGCAGTTCTTC
cdr3_aa: CASSRDWGSSYNEQFF

j_call: TRBJ2-1
d_call: TRBD2
v_call: TRBV27
clone_size: .
cdr3_nt: TGTGCCAGCACGTTGACTAGCGGGAGTCCCAATGAGCAGTTCTTC
cdr3_aa: CASTLTSGSPNEQFF

j_call: TRBJ2-5
d_call: .
v_call: TRBV7-3
clone_size: .
cdr3_nt: TGTGCCAGCAGCTTAGGCCCGCAAGAGACCCAGTACTTC
cdr3_aa: CASSLGPQETQYF

j_call: TRBJ2-5
d_call: .
v_call: TRBV7-3
clone_size: .
cdr3_nt: TGTGCCAGCAGCTTAAACACAAACCAAGAGACCCAGTACTTC
cdr3_aa: CASSLNTNQETQYF

j_call: TRBJ2-1
d_call: TRBD2
v_call: TRBV5-1
clone_size: .
cdr3_nt: TGCGCCAGCAGGGTCGGGGCGGGAGAAAATGAGCAGTTCTTC
cdr3_aa: CASRVGAGENEQFF

j_call: TRBJ1-5
d_call: TRBD1
v_call: TRBV19
clone_size: .
cdr3_nt: TGTGCCAGTAGTACTACAGGGGGCAATCAGCCCCAGCATTTT
cdr3_aa: CASSTTGGNQPQHF

j_call: TRBJ2-7
d_call: .
v_call: TRBV20-1
clone_size: .
cdr3_nt: TGCAGTGCTAGCCCAACCTACGAGCAGTACTTC
cdr3_aa: CSASPTYEQYF

j_call: TRBJ1-2
d_call: .
v_call: TRBV19
clone_size: .
cdr3_nt: TGTGCCAGTAGTCCGACACAGATGATAGTATTGGGCTACACCTTC
cdr3_aa: CASSPTQMIVLGYTF

j_call: TRBJ1-2
d_call: .
v_call: TRBV29-1
clone_size: .
cdr3_nt: TGCAGCGTTAAAATTGAGGGCTACACCTTC
cdr3_aa: CSVKIEGYTF

j_call: TRBJ1-4
d_call: .
v_call: TRBV28
clone_size: .
cdr3_nt: TGTGCCAGCAGTTTCCCAGGATTTAATGAAAAACTGTTTTTT
cdr3_aa: CASSFPGFNEKLFF

j_call: TRBJ2-3
d_call: .
v_call: TRBV29-1
clone_size: .
cdr3_nt: TGCAGCGTTGGAACATTTATTGAGGGTACGCAGTATTTT
cdr3_aa: CSVGTFIEGTQYF

j_call: TRBJ2-2
d_call: TRBD2
v_call: TRBV11-3
clone_size: .
cdr3_nt: TGTGCCAGCAGCTTGCGGGGGGAGGTGCTGTTTTTT
cdr3_aa: CASSLRGEVLFF

j_call: TRBJ1-4
d_call: TRBD1
v_call: TRBV9
clone_size: .
cdr3_nt: TGTGCCAGCAGGATCGACAGGGGTGGGGAAAAACTGTTTTTT
cdr3_aa: CASRIDRGGEKLFF

j_call: TRBJ2-1
d_call: .
v_call: TRBV11-2
clone_size: .
cdr3_nt: TGTGCCAGCAGCTTAGACTGGAGGGGCAATGAGCAGTTCTTC
cdr3_aa: CASSLDWRGNEQFF

j_call: TRBJ1-1
d_call: TRBD1
v_call: TRBV28
clone_size: few
cdr3_nt: TGTGCCAGCCGCCAAGACAGGGCGACTGAAGCTTTCTTT
cdr3_aa: CASRQDRATEAFF

j_call: TRBJ2-2
d_call: TRBD2
v_call: TRBV9
clone_size: .
cdr3_nt: TGTGCCAGCAGCGTAGGGGGGCTAGCGGGATTCGGCGGGGAGCTGTTTTTT
cdr3_aa: CASSVGGLAGFGGELFF

j_call: TRBJ2-7
d_call: TRBD1
v_call: TRBV19
clone_size: .
cdr3_nt: TGTGCCAGTAGTATAGGACAGGGGGAGCTCTACGAGCAGTACTTC
cdr3_aa: CASSIGQGELYEQYF

j_call: TRBJ1-5
d_call: .
v_call: TRBV28
clone_size: once
cdr3_nt: TGTGCCAGCAGTTTATTCGTAAATAGCAATCAGCCCCAGCATTTT
cdr3_aa: CASSLFVNSNQPQHF

j_call: TRBJ2-7
d_call: .
v_call: TRBV19
clone_size: .
cdr3_nt: TGTGCCAGTAGGGGGGCAGGGGCTACCTTTTACGAGCAGTACTTC
cdr3_aa: CASRGAGATFYEQYF

j_call: TRBJ2-4
d_call: .
v_call: TRBV7-2
clone_size: .
cdr3_nt: TGTGCCAGCAGCTTAGCGGGGGGTTCGGGAAACATTCAGTACTTC
cdr3_aa: CASSLAGGSGNIQYF